Listed below are T cell receptor beta chains from one sample, sequenced in a study of preoperative IRX-2 immunotherapy in early breast cancer. Generated by immunoSEQ multiplex PCR, the TCRdb table keeps only in-frame clones and is missing some. The sample consists of more than 3,000 clones, roughly two thirds of them appearing once. Source: tumor tissue, taken before IRX-2 immunotherapy. All receptors come from a human donor with breast cancer. Each CDR3 is given with its conserved first and last residue. The D gene is left open where the match is weak. Clone sizes are given selectively: once, few, many, or a class where the clone is expanded.

>.|TRBV6-8|TRBD2|TRBJ2-7
TGTGCCAGCAGTTTCTTAGCGGGAGGGCTCGAGCAGTACTTC
CASSFLAGGLEQYF
>.|TRBV5-1|TRBD2|TRBJ2-7
TGCGCCAGCAGCCAAGCCGGGGGGGTTTCCTACGAGCAGTACTTC
CASSQAGGVSYEQYF
>.|TRBV11-3|TRBD2|TRBJ2-1
TGTGCCAGCAGCGGAGGGACTAGCGGCCCGAACTACAATGAGCAGTTCTTC
CASSGGTSGPNYNEQFF
>.|TRBV18|.|TRBJ2-3
TGTGCCAGCTCAGAAATAACAGATACGCAGTATTTT
CASSEITDTQYF
>.|TRBV28|.|TRBJ2-2
TGTGCCAGCAGTCTCCACCCGCTGGGCACCGGGGAGCTGTTTTTT
CASSLHPLGTGELFF
>.|TRBV15|.|TRBJ2-6
TGTGCCACCAGGGTTGTCAGGGGCCAAAGCTCTGGGGCCAACGTCCTGACTTTC
CATRVVRGQSSGANVLTF
>.|TRBV6-8|.|TRBJ1-1
TGTGCCAGCCCCCCCCGACGAAACACTGAAGCTTTCTTT
CASPPRRNTEAFF
>few|TRBV19|.|TRBJ2-4
TGTGCCAGTACCCTGTCCGGGGCGGATGGCAACATTCAGTACTTC
CASTLSGADGNIQYF
>.|TRBV28|.|TRBJ1-2
TGTGCCAGCAGTTTATTGGGGATTGGCTACACCTTC
CASSLLGIGYTF
>few|TRBV11-3|.|TRBJ2-2
TGTGCCAGCAGCCCCCCGGCCCGTCGATTCACCGGGGAGCTGTTTTTT
CASSPPARRFTGELFF
>large|TRBV11-3|TRBD2|TRBJ2-1
TGTGCCAGCAGCTATCTAGCGGGGGGGCCTGGCGAGCAGTTCTTC
CASSYLAGGPGEQFF
>few|TRBV6-1|.|TRBJ2-3
TGTGCCAGCAGTGAAGGTATTCTAGGGGCAGATACGCAGTATTTT
CASSEGILGADTQYF
>.|TRBV11-3|TRBD2|TRBJ2-2
TGTGCCAGCAGCCCCCGACTAGCCGTTACCGGGGAGCTGTTTTTT
CASSPRLAVTGELFF
>.|TRBV23-1|TRBD1|TRBJ1-2
TGCGCCAGCAGTCAATCAACAGGGGGCCGGTATGGCTACACCTTC
CASSQSTGGRYGYTF
>.|TRBV18|.|TRBJ2-5
TGTGCCAGCTCACCAGGCTTCCAAGAGACCCAGTACTTC
CASSPGFQETQYF
>.|TRBV6-8|TRBD1|TRBJ1-1
TGTGCCAGCAGTTACTCGAAACAGGGGGGGTTGAACACTGAAGCTTTCTTT
CASSYSKQGGLNTEAFF
>.|TRBV18|.|TRBJ1-6
TGTGCCAGCTCACCAACCGCCCTCTCCTATAATTCACCCCTCCACTTT
CASSPTALSYNSPLHF
>.|TRBV6-8|.|TRBJ2-2
TGTGCCAGCAGCTGGTCGGGCACCGGGGAGCTGTTTTTT
CASSWSGTGELFF
>.|TRBV28|.|TRBJ1-5
TGTGCCAGCAGTTTAGGACTACGCGGGGATCAGCCCCAGCATTTT
CASSLGLRGDQPQHF
>.|TRBV19|.|TRBJ2-1
TGTGCCAGTAGTGCCCCTCGACAATCTAGCTCCTACAATGAGCAGTTCTTC
CASSAPRQSSSYNEQFF
>few|TRBV11-3|.|TRBJ2-2
TGTGCCAGCAGCTTAGGTCTGGCAGCGGTCTCCGGGGAGCTGTTTTTT
CASSLGLAAVSGELFF
>.|TRBV6-8|.|TRBJ2-1
TGTGCCAGCATCCACGCGGGGGCGCTTAGCAATGAGCAGTTCTTC
CASIHAGALSNEQFF
>.|TRBV28|TRBD1|TRBJ1-6
TGTGCCAGCAGCTGGACAGGGGGAGGTAATTCACCCCTCCACTTT
CASSWTGGGNSPLHF
>.|TRBV6-8|TRBD1|TRBJ1-4
TGTGCCAGCAGTTACGGGACAGTCAATGAAAAACTGTTTTTT
CASSYGTVNEKLFF
>.|TRBV6-7|.|TRBJ2-7
TGTGCCAGCAGTTACATTGCGGGATCCGCCTACGAGCAGTACTTC
CASSYIAGSAYEQYF
>once|TRBV28|.|TRBJ2-2
TGTGCCAGCAGTTTATTCGTGGGGGAGCTGTTTTTT
CASSLFVGELFF
>.|TRBV19|.|TRBJ1-4
TGTGCCAGTAGTATAAAAGGGGAGACCGGAAAACTGTTTTTT
CASSIKGETGKLFF
>.|TRBV6-8|TRBD1|TRBJ1-2
TGTGCCAGCAGTTACTCTTGGGACAGGGGTCTCTATGGCTACACCTTC
CASSYSWDRGLYGYTF
>.|TRBV7-7|.|TRBJ2-2
TGTGCCAGCACCCAGGTCCTCACATACACCGGGGAGCTGTTTTTT
CASTQVLTYTGELFF
>.|TRBV10-2|TRBD1|TRBJ1-5
TGCGCCAGCAGTGAGACAGGGGACTATCAGCCCCAGCATTTT
CASSETGDYQPQHF
>few|TRBV11-3|TRBD1|TRBJ1-5
TGTGCCAGCAGCTTAAGGGACAGGGTTAATCAGCCCCAGCATTTT
CASSLRDRVNQPQHF
>.|TRBV28|TRBD1|TRBJ2-1
TGTGCCATAGATCCGGGACAGGGACACAATGAGCAGTTCTTC
CAIDPGQGHNEQFF
>.|TRBV19|.|TRBJ1-5
TGTGGTGCGGGCCCCCGATTTCTTAGCAATCAGCCCCAGCATTTT
CGAGPRFLSNQPQHF
>.|TRBV19|.|TRBJ2-1
TGTGCCAGTAGTTTGGGGGTTCGAATGGGTGAGCAGTTCTTC
CASSLGVRMGEQFF
>.|TRBV7-2|.|TRBJ2-2
TGTGCCAGCAGCCCACTGTACACCGGGGAGCTGTTTTTT
CASSPLYTGELFF
>.|TRBV6-8|TRBD1|TRBJ1-2
TGTGCCAGCAGCCCCGGGACAGGGGGAGGCTACACCTTC
CASSPGTGGGYTF
>.|TRBV29-1|TRBD2|TRBJ2-7
TGCAGCTCCACCGTGAGGCGGGGGGGCCTATACGAGCAGTACTTC
CSSTVRRGGLYEQYF
>.|TRBV11-3|TRBD2|TRBJ2-3
TGTGCCAGCAGCTTCCCCGGGGGACTAGCGGGATGTGGGGCAGATACGCAGTATTTT
CASSFPGGLAGCGADTQYF
>.|TRBV6-8|.|TRBJ1-4
TGTGCCAGCAGCTGGACAGATCATAATGAAAAACTGTTTTTT
CASSWTDHNEKLFF
>.|TRBV23-1|.|TRBJ2-4
TGCGCCAGCAGCCAGGGGCCCGGGGACATTCAGTACTTC
CASSQGPGDIQYF
>.|TRBV11-3|.|TRBJ2-5
TGTGCCAGCAGCACAATAGGTACGCGGGTAGGAGAGACCCAGTACTTC
CASSTIGTRVGETQYF
>.|TRBV28|.|TRBJ1-1
TGTGCCAGCAGGTGGGGGGTATTTAGAACTGAAGCTTTCTTT
CASRWGVFRTEAFF
>.|TRBV19|.|TRBJ1-2
TGTGCCAGTAGTATGAACGTTGTAACCTATGGCTACACCTTC
CASSMNVVTYGYTF
>.|TRBV19|.|TRBJ2-5
TGTGCCAGTAGTGTATCCGGGACGGAAGAGACCCAGTACTTC
CASSVSGTEETQYF
>.|TRBV5-8|.|TRBJ2-7
TGTGCCAGCAGCCGAGGACCGAACTACGAGCAGTACTTC
CASSRGPNYEQYF
>few|TRBV14|TRBD2|TRBJ2-7
TGTGCCAGCAGCCAACAGGGACTAGCCTACGAGCAGTACTTC
CASSQQGLAYEQYF
>.|TRBV6-8|.|TRBJ2-7
TGTGCCAGCAGCCCCCTCGACAGTTTATGGGAGCAGTACTTC
CASSPLDSLWEQYF
>.|TRBV6-8|TRBD2|TRBJ2-1
TGTGCCAGCAGCTCCCCTCTAGCGGGAAGCTCCTACAATGAGCAGTTCTTC
CASSSPLAGSSYNEQFF
>medium-sized|TRBV6-8|.|TRBJ2-1
TGTGCCAGCAGCCACCCGGGGGCAGCTATCCTTTACAATGAGCAGTTCTTC
CASSHPGAAILYNEQFF
>.|TRBV6-8|.|TRBJ2-7
TGTGCCAGCAGCCGGCCTTACGCCCAAATCTACGAGCAGTACTTC
CASSRPYAQIYEQYF
>.|TRBV6-8|.|TRBJ1-1
TGTGCCATCAGTCAGGGCCTGAACACTGAAGCTTTCTTT
CAISQGLNTEAFF
>.|TRBV6-8|.|TRBJ2-7
TGTGCCAGCAGTTTGGGTTTTAGGTACGAGCAGTACTTC
CASSLGFRYEQYF
>.|TRBV18|.|TRBJ2-3
TGTGCCAGCTCACCCCAGGCGGGTACCAGGGATACGCAGTATTTT
CASSPQAGTRDTQYF